The rows below give T cell receptor beta chains drawn from one sample of a study of CD8 T cells in Susac syndrome. TCRdb re-derived calls from the immunoSEQ multiplex PCR reads in MiXCR, one entry per CDR3 protein. The sample yields roughly 190,000 distinct CDR3 sequences, roughly 92% seen once. The sample comprised CD4+ T cells from PBMCs. The source of these receptors is a human donor in good health. Each CDR3 is given with its conserved first and last residue. D genes are given only for firm matches.

d_gene,v_gene,j_gene,CDR3aa
.,TRBV29-1,TRBJ2-3,CSGGAGYSGDTQYF
TRBD1,TRBV4-1,TRBJ1-4,CASSQGDRVKLFF
TRBD1,TRBV7-9,TRBJ1-1,CASSLPGGNTEAFF
.,TRBV11-1,TRBJ2-6,CASSSAPRALTLSGANVLTF
.,TRBV15,TRBJ2-6,CATSRDGATGANVLTF
.,TRBV20-1,TRBJ1-1,CSAREDKGLFLWTNTEAFF
.,TRBV20-1,TRBJ1-2,CSAITERDYGYTF
.,TRBV6-7,TRBJ2-3,CASSLGGPTDTQYF
.,TRBV11-2,TRBJ2-4,CASSFSSRADIQYF
TRBD1,TRBV25-1,TRBJ1-2,CASSIPGGIRTF
.,TRBV29-1,TRBJ1-2,CSARLGDYGYTF
.,TRBV3-1,TRBJ2-1,CASSQESGGFYNEQFF
.,TRBV5-6,TRBJ1-2,CASSLAALFRNGYTF
.,TRBV7-9,TRBJ2-2,CASSLLTRELFF
.,TRBV7-9,TRBJ2-7,CASTGEQSYEQYF
TRBD1,TRBV24-1,TRBJ2-2,CATSRLGQGRNSGELFF
.,TRBV3-1,TRBJ1-4,CASSLGATGEKLFF
.,TRBV5-1,TRBJ1-4,CASSFRAATNEKLFF
.,TRBV7-8,TRBJ1-2,CASSPIRDYGYTF
.,TRBV2,TRBJ2-7,CASSSLASSYEQYF
.,TRBV12-3/TRBV12-4,TRBJ2-5,CASSSAQETQYF
TRBD2,TRBV7-9,TRBJ2-5,CASSLGAGFQETQYF
.,TRBV29-1,TRBJ2-7,CSVVGPVSYEQYF
.,TRBV7-9,TRBJ1-5,CASSSARSNQPQHF
.,TRBV6-1,TRBJ1-5,CASSVTGTGNQPQHF
.,TRBV3-1,TRBJ2-2,CASSPSFGTGELFF
.,TRBV9,TRBJ2-1,CASSVDGGFSEQFF
TRBD1,TRBV12-3/TRBV12-4,TRBJ1-2,CASSLWGTGFYGYTF